This T cell receptor beta chain was observed in a study of cytomegalovirus exposure and HLA in healthy donors. PCR employed 60 Vbeta and 13 Jbeta primers. Profiling relied on immunoSEQ multiplex PCR, and the TCRdb table lists in-frame clones only, not all of them. The sample has 100,000 to 150,000 clones; around three fifths are singletons. The CDR3 sequence is 10 residues long. The germline gives CDR1 MDHEN, CDR2 SYDVKM. The V end was cut by 9 bases, the J end by 8 bases, with 10 bases between. The chain links TRBV28 to TRBJ1-2; D gene unclear. Specimen: PBMCs. This clonotype was sampled from a woman between 40 and 50 years old in good health and CMV-seronegative. CDR3 sequence (DNA): TGTGCCAGTAGAAGTGAAGGCTACACCTTC. This sequence encodes CASRSEGYTF.